The source of this TCR beta chain is a study of early T cells in non-severe SARS-CoV-2 infection. About the study: Sequencing was performed on bulk RNA from unsorted whole blood, leaving chains unpaired. General study results and limits: The VDJdb matching leaned toward anti-spike CD8 responses and overlooked private and CD4 specificities.

Researchers attached unique molecular identifiers to individual cDNA molecules. Each CDR3 protein is one row after TCRdb ran MiXCR on the 5' RACE reads. The sample yields tens of thousands of distinct CDR3 sequences, 9.5% to 15% seen once. A note on this clonotype: Its specificity is unknown.

The sequence came from an adult who was a healthcare worker with PCR-confirmed SARS-CoV-2 infection or an uninfected control (not recorded which). Sequenced material: whole blood, taken at baseline.

CDR3 bases: TGTGCCAGCAGGGCCCGACAGGGGGCTCGGGGCTACACCTTC. This codes for CASRARQGARGYTF. The chain is built from TRBV2 and TRBJ1-2, with TRBD1 matching over 10 bases. The CDR3 length is 14 residues. CDR1 and CDR2 (germline): SNHLY, FYNNEI. V was clipped by 6 bases and J by 8 bases; unmatched bases: 9.